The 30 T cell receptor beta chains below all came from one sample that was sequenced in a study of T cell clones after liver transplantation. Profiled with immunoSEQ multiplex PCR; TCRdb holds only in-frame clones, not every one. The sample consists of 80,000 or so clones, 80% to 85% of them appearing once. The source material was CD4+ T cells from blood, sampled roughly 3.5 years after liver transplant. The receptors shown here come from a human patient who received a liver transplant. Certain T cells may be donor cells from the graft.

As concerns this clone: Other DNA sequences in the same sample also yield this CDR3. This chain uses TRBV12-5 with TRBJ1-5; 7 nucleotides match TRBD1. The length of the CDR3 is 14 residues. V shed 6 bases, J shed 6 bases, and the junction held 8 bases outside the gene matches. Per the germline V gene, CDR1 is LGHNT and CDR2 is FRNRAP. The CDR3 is CASGPTGEAQPQHF. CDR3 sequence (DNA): TGTGCTAGTGGCCCCACAGGGGAGGCTCAGCCCCAGCATTTT.

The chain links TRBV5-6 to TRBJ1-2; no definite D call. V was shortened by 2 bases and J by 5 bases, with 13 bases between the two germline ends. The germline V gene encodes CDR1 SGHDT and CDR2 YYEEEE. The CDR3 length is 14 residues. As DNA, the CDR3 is TGTGCCAGCAGCTTAGGCCGGATACTTTATGGCTACACCTTC. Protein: CASSLGRILYGYTF. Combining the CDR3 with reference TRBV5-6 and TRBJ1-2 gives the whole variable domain DAGVTQSPTHLIKTRGQQVTLRCSPKSGHDTVSWYQQALGQGPQFIFQYYEEEERQRGNFPDRFSGHQFPNYSSELNVNALLLGDSALYLCASSLGRILYGYTFGSGTRLTVV.

CDR3 protein: CASSLQRSYEQYF. The CDR3 bases are TGCGCCAGCAGCTTACAGAGGTCCTACGAGCAGTACTTC. The chain employs TRBV5-1 and TRBJ2-7; D is undetermined. Trimming shortened V by 2 bases and J by 1 base, and 7 bases separated the two germline ends. Germline CDR1 and CDR2: SGHRS and YFSETQ. CDR3 length: 13 residues.

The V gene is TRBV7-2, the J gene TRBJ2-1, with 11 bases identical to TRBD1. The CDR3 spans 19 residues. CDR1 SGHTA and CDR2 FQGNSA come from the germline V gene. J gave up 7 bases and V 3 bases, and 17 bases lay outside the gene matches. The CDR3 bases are TGTGCCAGCAGCTTCGGAAGGTCCCTCCGGGACAGGGGGAGGAATGAGCAGTTCTTC. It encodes CASSFGRSLRDRGRNEQFF.

The CDR3 bases are TGTGCCAGCTCACTCCGGGACTGGGGCGAGCAGTACTTC. Protein sequence: CASSLRDWGEQYF. The chain employs TRBV18 and TRBJ2-7; D is perhaps TRBD2 (6 bases). V was clipped by 4 bases and J by 6 bases, with 13 bases between them. This CDR3 is 13 amino acids long. Germline V gives CDR1 KGHSH, CDR2 LQKENI. The variable domain in full, with the rest retrieved from reference TRBV18 and TRBJ2-7, is NAGVMQNPRHLVRRRGQEARLRCSPMKGHSHVYWYRQLPEEGLKFMVYLQKENIIDESGMPKERFSAEFPKEGPSILRIQQVVRGDSAAYFCASSLRDWGEQYFGPGTRLTVT.

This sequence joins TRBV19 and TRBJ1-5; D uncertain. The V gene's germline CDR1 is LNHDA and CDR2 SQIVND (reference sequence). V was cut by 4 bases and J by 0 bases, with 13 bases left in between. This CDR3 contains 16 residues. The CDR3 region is CASSKVGTYSNQPQHF. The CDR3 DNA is TGTGCCAGTAGTAAAGTCGGCACTTATAGCAATCAGCCCCAGCATTTT.

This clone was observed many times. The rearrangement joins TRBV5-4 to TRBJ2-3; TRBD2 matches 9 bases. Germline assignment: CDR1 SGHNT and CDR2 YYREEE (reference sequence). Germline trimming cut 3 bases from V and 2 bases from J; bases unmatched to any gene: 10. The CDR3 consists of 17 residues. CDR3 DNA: TGTGCCAGCAGCTCGACTGGGACTAGCAGTTTCACAGATACGCAGTATTTT. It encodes CASSSTGTSSFTDTQYF.

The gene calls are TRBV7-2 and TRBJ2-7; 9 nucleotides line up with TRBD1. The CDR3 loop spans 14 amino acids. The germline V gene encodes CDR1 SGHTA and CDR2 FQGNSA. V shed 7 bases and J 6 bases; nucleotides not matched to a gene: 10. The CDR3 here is CASTMGTGYGEQYF. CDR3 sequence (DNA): TGTGCCAGCACCATGGGGACAGGGTATGGCGAGCAGTACTTC.

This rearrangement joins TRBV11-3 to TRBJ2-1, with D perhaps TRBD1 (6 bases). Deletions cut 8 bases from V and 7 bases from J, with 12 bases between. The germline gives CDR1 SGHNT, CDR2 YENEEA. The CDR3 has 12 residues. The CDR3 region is CASGMRGNEQFF. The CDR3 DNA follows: TGTGCCAGCGGAATGAGGGGGAATGAGCAGTTCTTC. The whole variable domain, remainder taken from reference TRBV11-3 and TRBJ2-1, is EAGVVQSPRYKIIEKKQPVAFWCNPISGHNTLYWYLQNLGQGPELLIRYENEEAVDDSQLPKDRFSAERLKGVDSTLKIQPAELGDSAVYLCASGMRGNEQFFGPGTRLTVL.

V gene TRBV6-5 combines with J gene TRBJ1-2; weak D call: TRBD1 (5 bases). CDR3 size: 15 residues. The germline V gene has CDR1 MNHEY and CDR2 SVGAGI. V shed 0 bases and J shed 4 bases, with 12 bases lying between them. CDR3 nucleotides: TGTGCCAGCAGTTACTCGGTCGGGGGGGTCTATGGCTACACCTTC. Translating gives CASSYSVGGVYGYTF.

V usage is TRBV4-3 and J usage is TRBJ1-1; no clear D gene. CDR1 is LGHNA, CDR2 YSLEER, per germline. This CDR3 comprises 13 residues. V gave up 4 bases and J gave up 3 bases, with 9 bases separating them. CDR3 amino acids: CASSPAWDTEAFF. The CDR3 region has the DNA TGCGCCAGCAGCCCGGCTTGGGACACTGAAGCTTTCTTT.

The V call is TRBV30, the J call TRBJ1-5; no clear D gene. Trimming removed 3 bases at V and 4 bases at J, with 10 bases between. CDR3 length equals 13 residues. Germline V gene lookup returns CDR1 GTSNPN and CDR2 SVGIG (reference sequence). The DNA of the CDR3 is TGTGCCTGGAGCCTCAGACATAATCAGCCCCAGCATTTT. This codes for CAWSLRHNQPQHF.

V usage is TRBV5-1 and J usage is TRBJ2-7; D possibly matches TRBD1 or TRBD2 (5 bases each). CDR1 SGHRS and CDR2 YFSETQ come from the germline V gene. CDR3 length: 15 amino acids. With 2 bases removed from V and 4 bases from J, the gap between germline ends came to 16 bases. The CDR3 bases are TGCGCCAGCAGCTTTCAGCGAGGGGCTCCTTACGAGCAGTACTTC. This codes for CASSFQRGAPYEQYF.

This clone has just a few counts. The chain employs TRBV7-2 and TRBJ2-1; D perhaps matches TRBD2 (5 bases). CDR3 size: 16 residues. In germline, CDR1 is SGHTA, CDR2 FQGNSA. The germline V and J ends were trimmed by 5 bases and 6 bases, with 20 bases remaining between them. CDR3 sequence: CASSNGLAISGNEQFF. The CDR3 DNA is TGTGCCAGCAGCAATGGGCTAGCCATCTCAGGCAATGAGCAGTTCTTC.

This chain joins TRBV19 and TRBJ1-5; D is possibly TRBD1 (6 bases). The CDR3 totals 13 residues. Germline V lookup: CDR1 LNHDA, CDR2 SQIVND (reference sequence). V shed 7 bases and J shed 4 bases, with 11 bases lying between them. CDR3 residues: CASTGQINQPQHF. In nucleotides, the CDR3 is TGTGCCAGTACTGGACAGATAAATCAGCCCCAGCATTTT.

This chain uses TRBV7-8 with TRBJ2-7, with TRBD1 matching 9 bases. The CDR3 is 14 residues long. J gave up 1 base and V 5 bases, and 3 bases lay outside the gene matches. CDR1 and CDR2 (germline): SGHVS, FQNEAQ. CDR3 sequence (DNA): TGTGCCAGCAGCGAACAGGGGGCGTCCTACGAGCAGTACTTC. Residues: CASSEQGASYEQYF.

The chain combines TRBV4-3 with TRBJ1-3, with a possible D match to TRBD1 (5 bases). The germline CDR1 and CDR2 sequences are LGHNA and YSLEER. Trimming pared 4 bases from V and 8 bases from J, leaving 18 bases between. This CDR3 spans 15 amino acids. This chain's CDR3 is CASSPSPGLGYTIYF. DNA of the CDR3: TGCGCCAGCAGCCCATCCCCGGGACTCGGTTACACCATATATTTT.

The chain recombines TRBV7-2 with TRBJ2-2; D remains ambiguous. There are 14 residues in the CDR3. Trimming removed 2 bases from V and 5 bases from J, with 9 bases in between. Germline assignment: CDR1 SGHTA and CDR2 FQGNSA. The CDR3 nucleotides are TGTGCCAGCAGCTTATTACCCGGTACCGGGGAGCTGTTTTTT. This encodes CASSLLPGTGELFF.

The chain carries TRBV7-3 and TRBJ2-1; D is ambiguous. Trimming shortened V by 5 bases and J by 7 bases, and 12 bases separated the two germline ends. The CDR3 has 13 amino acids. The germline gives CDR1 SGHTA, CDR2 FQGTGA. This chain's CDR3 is CASSAWTGNEQFF. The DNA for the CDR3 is TGTGCCAGCAGCGCTTGGACCGGGAATGAGCAGTTCTTC.

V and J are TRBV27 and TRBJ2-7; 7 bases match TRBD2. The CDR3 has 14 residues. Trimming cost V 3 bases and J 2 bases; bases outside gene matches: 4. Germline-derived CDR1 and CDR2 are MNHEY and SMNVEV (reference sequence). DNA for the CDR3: TGTGCCAGCAGTTTCGGGCTAGCGGCCTACGAGCAGTACTTC. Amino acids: CASSFGLAAYEQYF.

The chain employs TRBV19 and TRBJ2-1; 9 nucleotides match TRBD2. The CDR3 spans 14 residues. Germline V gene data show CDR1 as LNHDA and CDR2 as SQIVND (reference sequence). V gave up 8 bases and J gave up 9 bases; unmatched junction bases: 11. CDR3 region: CASSSGRPTGEQFF. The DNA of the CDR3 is TGTGCCAGTTCGAGCGGGAGGCCCACCGGTGAGCAGTTCTTC.

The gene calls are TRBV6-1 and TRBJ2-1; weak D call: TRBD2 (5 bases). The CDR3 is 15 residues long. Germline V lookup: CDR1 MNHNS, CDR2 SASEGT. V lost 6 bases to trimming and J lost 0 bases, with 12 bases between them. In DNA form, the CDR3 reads TGTGCCAGCAGGACCCCGGGATCCTCCTACAATGAGCAGTTCTTC. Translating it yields CASRTPGSSYNEQFF.

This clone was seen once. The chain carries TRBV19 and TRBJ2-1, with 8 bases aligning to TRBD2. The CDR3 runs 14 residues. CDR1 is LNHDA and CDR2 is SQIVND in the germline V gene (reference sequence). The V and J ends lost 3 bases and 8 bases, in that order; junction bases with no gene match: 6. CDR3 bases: TGTGCCAGTAGTATCCAGCGGGAGTACTATGAGCAGTTCTTC. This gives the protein CASSIQREYYEQFF.

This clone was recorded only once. The CDR3 nucleotides read TGTGCCAGCAGTTCCCCCCCCGGGGGATTTTGGGGAGATACGCAGTATTTT. Translated, it gives CASSSPPGGFWGDTQYF. The chain recombines TRBV28 with TRBJ2-3, with D possibly TRBD2 on 6 matching bases. Per the germline V gene, CDR1 is MDHEN and CDR2 is SYDVKM. Trimming pared 4 bases from V and 5 bases from J, leaving 22 bases between. The CDR3 is 17 residues long.

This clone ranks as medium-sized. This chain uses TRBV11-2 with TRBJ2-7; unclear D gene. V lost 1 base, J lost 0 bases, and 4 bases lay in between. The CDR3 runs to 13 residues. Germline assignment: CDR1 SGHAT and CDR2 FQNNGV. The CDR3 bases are TGTGCCAGCAGCTTAGGCAGCTCCTACGAGCAGTACTTC. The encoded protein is CASSLGSSYEQYF.

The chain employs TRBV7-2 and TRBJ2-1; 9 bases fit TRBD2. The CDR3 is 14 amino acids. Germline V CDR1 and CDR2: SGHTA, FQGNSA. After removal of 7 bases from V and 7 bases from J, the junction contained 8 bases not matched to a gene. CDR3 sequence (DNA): TGTGCCAGCACCCACGGACTAGCGTCGAATGAGCAGTTCTTC. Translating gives CASTHGLASNEQFF.

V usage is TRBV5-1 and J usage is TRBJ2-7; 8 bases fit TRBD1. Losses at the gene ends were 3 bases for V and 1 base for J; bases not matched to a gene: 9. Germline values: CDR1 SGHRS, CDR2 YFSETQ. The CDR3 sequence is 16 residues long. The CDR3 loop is CASSYSRDRPSYEQYF. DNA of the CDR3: TGCGCCAGCAGCTACTCCCGGGACAGGCCTTCCTACGAGCAGTACTTC.

The CDR3 DNA follows: TGCGCCAGCAGCCAGGACAGCCGCTCTGGAAACACCATATATTTT. Protein sequence: CASSQDSRSGNTIYF. The chain employs TRBV5-1 and TRBJ1-3; D might be TRBD1 (6 bases). The germline CDR1 and CDR2 sequences are SGHRS and YFSETQ. Trimming cost V 4 bases and J 0 bases, with 11 bases left between them. This CDR3 region has 15 residues. Based on the CDR3 plus reference TRBV5-1 and TRBJ1-3, the full variable domain is KAGVTQTPRYLIKTRGQQVTLSCSPISGHRSVSWYQQTPGQGLQFLFEYFSETQRNKGNFPGRFSGRQFSNSRSEMNVSTLELGDSALYLCASSQDSRSGNTIYFGEGSWLTVV.

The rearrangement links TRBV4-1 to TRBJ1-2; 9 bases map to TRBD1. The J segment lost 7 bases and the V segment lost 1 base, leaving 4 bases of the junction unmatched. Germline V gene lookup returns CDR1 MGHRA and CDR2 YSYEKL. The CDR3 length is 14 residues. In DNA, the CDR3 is TGCGCCAGCAGCCAAGGGGGACAGGGTGGTGGCTACACCTTC. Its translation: CASSQGGQGGGYTF.

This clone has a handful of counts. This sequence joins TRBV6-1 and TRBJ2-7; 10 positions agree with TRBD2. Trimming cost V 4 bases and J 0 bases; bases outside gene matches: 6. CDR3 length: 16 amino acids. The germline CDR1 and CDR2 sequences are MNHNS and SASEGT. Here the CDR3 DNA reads TGTGCCAGCAGTGCATTAGCGGGAGGCCCCTCCTACGAGCAGTACTTC. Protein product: CASSALAGGPSYEQYF.